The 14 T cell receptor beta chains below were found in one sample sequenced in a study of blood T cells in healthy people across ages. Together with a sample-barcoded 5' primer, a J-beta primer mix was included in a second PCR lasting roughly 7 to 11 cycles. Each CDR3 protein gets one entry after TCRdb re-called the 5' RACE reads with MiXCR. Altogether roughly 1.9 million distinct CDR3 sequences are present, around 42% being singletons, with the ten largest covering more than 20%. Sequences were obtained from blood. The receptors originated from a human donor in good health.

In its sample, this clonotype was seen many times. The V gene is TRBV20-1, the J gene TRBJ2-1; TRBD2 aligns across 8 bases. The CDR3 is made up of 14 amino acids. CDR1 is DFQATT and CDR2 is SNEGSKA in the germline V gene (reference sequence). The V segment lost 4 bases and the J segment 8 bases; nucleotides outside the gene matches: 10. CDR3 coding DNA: TGCAGTGCTATTCCGGGACTAGGTTTCGATGAGCAGTTCTTC. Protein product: CSAIPGLGFDEQFF.

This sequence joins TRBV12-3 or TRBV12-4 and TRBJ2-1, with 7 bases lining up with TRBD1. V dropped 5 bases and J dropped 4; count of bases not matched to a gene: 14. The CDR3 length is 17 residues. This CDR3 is CASSIWTGPVRYNEQFF. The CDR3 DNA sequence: TGTGCCAGCAGTATATGGACAGGCCCCGTCAGGTACAATGAGCAGTTCTTC.

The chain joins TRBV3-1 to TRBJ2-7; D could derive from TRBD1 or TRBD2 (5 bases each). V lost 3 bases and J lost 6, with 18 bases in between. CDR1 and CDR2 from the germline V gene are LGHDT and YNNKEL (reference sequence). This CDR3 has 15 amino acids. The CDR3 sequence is CASSHKGLGALEQYF. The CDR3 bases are TGTGCCAGCAGCCATAAAGGACTTGGGGCCCTCGAGCAGTACTTC.

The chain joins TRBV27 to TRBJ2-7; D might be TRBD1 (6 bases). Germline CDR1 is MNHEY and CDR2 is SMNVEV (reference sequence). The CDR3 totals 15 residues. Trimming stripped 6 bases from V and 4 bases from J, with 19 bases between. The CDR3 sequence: CASSQATGNLYEQYF. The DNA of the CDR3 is TGTGCCAGCAGCCAGGCTACAGGGAACCTATACGAGCAGTACTTC.

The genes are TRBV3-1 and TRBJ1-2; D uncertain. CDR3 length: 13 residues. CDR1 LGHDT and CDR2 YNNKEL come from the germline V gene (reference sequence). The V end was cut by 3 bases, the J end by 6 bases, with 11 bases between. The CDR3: CASSHLPTHGYTF. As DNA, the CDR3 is TGTGCCAGCAGCCACCTGCCGACCCATGGCTACACCTTC.

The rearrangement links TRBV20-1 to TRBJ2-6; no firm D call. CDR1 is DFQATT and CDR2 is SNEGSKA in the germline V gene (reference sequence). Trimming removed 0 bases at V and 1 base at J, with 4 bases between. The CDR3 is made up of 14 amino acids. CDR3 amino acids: CSARDGSGANVLTF. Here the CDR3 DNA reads TGCAGTGCTAGAGACGGGTCTGGGGCCAACGTCCTGACTTTC.

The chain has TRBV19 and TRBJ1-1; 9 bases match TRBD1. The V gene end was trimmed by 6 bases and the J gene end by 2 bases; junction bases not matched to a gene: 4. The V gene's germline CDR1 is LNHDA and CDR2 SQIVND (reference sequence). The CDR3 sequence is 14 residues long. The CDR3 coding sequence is TGTGCCAGTAGAATCACAGGGGGCAACACTGAAGCTTTCTTT. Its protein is CASRITGGNTEAFF.

The CDR3 DNA sequence: TGCGCCAGCAGCTTGGAGCGTACAGGGACGTATGGCTACACCTTC. Amino acid sequence: CASSLERTGTYGYTF. The V call is TRBV5-1, the J call TRBJ1-2; D may be TRBD1 (6 bases). Between the trimmed V and J ends, which lost 0 bases and 5 bases, there was a span of 14 bases. From germline, CDR1 is SGHRS and CDR2 YFSETQ. The length of the CDR3 is 15 residues. Full variable domain (rest looked up from reference TRBV5-1 and TRBJ1-2): KAGVTQTPRYLIKTRGQQVTLSCSPISGHRSVSWYQQTPGQGLQFLFEYFSETQRNKGNFPGRFSGRQFSNSRSEMNVSTLELGDSALYLCASSLERTGTYGYTFGSGTRLTVV.

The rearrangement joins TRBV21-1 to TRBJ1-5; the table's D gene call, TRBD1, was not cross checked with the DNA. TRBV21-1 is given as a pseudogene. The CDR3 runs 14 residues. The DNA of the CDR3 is TGTGCCAGGATTCCGAGGCCTCGGTCCCGACAGGAGCATTTT. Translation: CARIPRPRSRQEHF.

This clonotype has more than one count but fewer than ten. CDR3 loop: CSAPIDISGQPQHF. CDR3 nucleotide sequence: TGCAGTGCTCCTATTGACATTTCTGGTCAGCCCCAGCATTTT. The rearrangement links TRBV20-1 to TRBJ1-5; D is undetermined. The germline V gene has CDR1 DFQATT and CDR2 SNEGSKA (reference sequence). The V end was cut by 5 bases, the J end by 6 bases, with 17 bases between. CDR3 length: 14 residues.

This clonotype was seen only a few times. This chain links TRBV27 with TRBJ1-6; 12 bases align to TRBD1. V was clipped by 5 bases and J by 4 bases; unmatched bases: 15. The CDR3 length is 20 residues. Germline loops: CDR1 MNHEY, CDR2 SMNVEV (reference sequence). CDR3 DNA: TGTGCCAGCAGTCACACGGGACAGGGGGCCATCCTTACATATAATTCACCCCTCCACTTT. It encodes CASSHTGQGAILTYNSPLHF.

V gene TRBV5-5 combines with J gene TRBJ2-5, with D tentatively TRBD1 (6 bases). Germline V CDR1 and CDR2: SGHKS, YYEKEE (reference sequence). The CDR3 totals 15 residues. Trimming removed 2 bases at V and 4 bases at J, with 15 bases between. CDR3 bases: TGTGCCAGCAGCTTACAACAGGGACGTCGAGAGACCCAGTACTTC. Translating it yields CASSLQQGRRETQYF. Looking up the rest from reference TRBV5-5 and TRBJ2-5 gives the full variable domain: DAGVTQSPTHLIKTRGQQVTLRCSPISGHKSVSWYQQVLGQGPQFIFQYYEKEERGRGNFPDRFSARQFPNYSSELNVNALLLGDSALYLCASSLQQGRRETQYFGPGTRLLVL.

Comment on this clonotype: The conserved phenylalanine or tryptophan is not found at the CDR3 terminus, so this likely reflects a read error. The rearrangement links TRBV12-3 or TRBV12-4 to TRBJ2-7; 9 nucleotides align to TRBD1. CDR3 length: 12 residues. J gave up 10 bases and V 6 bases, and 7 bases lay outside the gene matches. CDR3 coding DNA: TGTGCCAGCAGCACCCTGGGACAGGGTCAGTACTGC. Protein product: CASSTLGQGQYC.

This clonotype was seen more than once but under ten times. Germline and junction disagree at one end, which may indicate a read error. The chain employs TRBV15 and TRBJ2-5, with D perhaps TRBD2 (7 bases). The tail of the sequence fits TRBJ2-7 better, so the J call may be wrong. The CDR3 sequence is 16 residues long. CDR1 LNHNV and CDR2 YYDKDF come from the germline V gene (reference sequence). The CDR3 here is CPTSPLRGAGTYEQYF. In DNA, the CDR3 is TGTCCCACCAGCCCCCTTCGGGGGGCGGGTACCTACGAGCAGTACTTC.